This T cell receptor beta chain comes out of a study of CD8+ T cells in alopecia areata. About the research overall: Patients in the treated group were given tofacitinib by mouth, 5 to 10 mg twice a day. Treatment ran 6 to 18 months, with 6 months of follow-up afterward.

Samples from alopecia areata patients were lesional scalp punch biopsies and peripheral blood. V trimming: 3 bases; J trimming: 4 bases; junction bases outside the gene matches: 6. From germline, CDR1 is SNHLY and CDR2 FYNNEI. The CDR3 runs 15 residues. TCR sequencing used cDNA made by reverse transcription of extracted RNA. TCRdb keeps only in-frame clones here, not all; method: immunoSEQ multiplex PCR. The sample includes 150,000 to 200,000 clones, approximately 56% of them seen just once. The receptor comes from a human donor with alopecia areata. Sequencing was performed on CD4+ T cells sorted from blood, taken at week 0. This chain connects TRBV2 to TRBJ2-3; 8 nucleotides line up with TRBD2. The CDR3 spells CASSEIAGSPDTQYF. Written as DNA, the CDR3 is TGTGCCAGCAGTGAGATAGCGGGGAGTCCAGATACGCAGTATTTT.